This T cell receptor (beta chain) was identified during a study of cytomegalovirus exposure and HLA in healthy donors (TCRdb year 2017). The study in broad terms: According to an earlier analysis of around 600 of the donors, roughly 180 million T cells yielded 117 million unique TCR beta sequences and roughly 280 Gb of sequence data. Approximately 300 gigabases of sequencing data and 91 million or so unique TCR sequences made up an early release that covered several hundred HLA-typed donors. Among the roughly 400 genotyped donors, around 81% belonged to the genetic ancestry cluster associated with self-reported Caucasian donors. The aim of the study was to test whether cataloging public T cell receptors could identify signatures of past pathogen exposure. The T cell repertoires of several hundred subjects were profiled by immunosequencing and related to cytomegalovirus serostatus. Besides the first cohort of 666 subjects, a separate validation cohort made up of 95 to 150 different subjects was used. To predict cytomegalovirus infection status, the study combined high-throughput TCR immunosequencing, statistical association of individual TCRs with disease status, and machine learning. In a later analysis, previously published TCR beta repertoires from more than 500 donors were re-analyzed and high-resolution HLA genotyping was added so that TCR occurrence patterns could be studied. The later analysis used no new phenotypic data to find candidate immune exposures, relying instead on TCR beta sequences and their occurrence across donors. In an earlier analysis of a few hundred of the donors, high-throughput TCR beta sequencing was used to judge whether each TCR beta V gene segment behaved as functional or pseudogenic. Donor age, sex, ethnicity and CMV serostatus were collected together with the repertoire data. A later genetic analysis took genome-wide SNP genotypes for 398 of the 666 donors and used that subset as a discovery cohort. Every discovery cohort repertoire had been produced on one sequencing platform. Both class I and class II loci were covered by HLA typing, at four-digit resolution. The number of donors typed differed by locus, with roughly 620-630 for A, B, C, DRB1 and DQB1, over 500 for DQA1, 606 for DPA1, and approximately 470 for DPB1. Five DR-DQ haplotypes were handled as single units for association and clustering because linkage in the cohort was strong. Among around 400 genotyped donors of the cohort, an average of about 240,000 unique TCR beta nucleotide sequences were sequenced per donor, roughly 18% of them non-productive.

This clone turned up a few times. It has no known antigen specificity. Within one base of it there is no much larger clone, and no base qualities were kept. In total, 600 or so healthy bone marrow donors made up the cohort. At the time of sampling, all cohort members were nominally healthy, though unrecorded immune exposures were likely present. The donor was CMV seronegative and was included in the group of 352 seronegative cohort members. Each donor provided a peripheral blood sample, and peripheral blood mononuclear cells were used for TCR beta sequencing. The Qiagen DNeasy Blood Extraction Kit was used to extract genomic DNA from the blood cell samples. Based on the germline V gene, the CDR1 and CDR2 sequences are SNHLY and FYNNEI. The CDR3 covers 14 residues, taking in both the cysteine and the phenylalanine. The sequence is cut down to CDR3 DNA, 42 bases in frame from base 1. The junction shows trimming of 4 bases on V and 6 bases on J, and the gene matches do not reach 5 bases of it.

Results and caveats for the whole study, not just this receptor: An earlier analysis of approximately 500 of the donors showed that most TCR beta V segments appeared in productive rearrangements either about 90% or about 30% of the time, which broadly matched IMGT annotations. Because the 87-base-pair reads could not distinguish some IMGT-functional V segments, including TRBV6-2 and TRBV6-3, those segments were excluded. In this cohort, only TCR beta chains were sequenced, and detectable features were limited by the absence of alpha or paired-chain data. Most TCR sequences were seen in very few donors, while some public TCRs were found in many individuals. The sequencing pipeline was judged likely to have produced a cluster of highly shared sequence variants as a technical artifact. A later analysis associated 15,000 to 20,000 TCR beta sequences with specific HLA alleles at a false discovery rate of 0.05. Assigning TCR associations to individual alleles was difficult when HLA alleles, especially DR and DQ, strongly co-occurred. In a later genetic analysis, fewer N-insertions in productive TCRs were reported among donors in an Asian-associated ancestry cluster than the approximately 710-donor mean. A later analysis found that HLA-associated TCR beta chains were more clonally expanded and had lower generation probabilities than equally common non-associated chains. In vitro tests confirmed that three of the cytomegalovirus-associated TCR beta chains recognize cytomegalovirus antigens. The earlier analysis of approximately 540 of the donors excluded 15 to 20 rarely observed V segments, including chromosome 9 orphons, because counts were too low. In a later analysis, the rate of TCR association differed among HLA loci, with DRB1 alleles having the most associated TCRs and HLA-C alleles having the fewest. The study listed approximately 150 TCR beta chains as associated with cytomegalovirus. Linkage disequilibrium might explain the correlated functional status among segregating V segments, but an unknown experimental factor could not be excluded. CMV serostatus was the only immune exposure information available for the cohort. Cytomegalovirus status was reported to be diagnosed by the classifier with high specificity and sensitivity in both the original and validation cohorts. In a later analysis, several top co-occurrence clusters were reported to appear linked to parvovirus B19, influenza, CMV and Epstein-Barr virus. According to the authors, the approach could potentially be generalized to other disease states and immunological phenotypes. A further reported finding was that TCR beta sequences accurately predicted the HLA-A and HLA-B alleles for most subjects in the first cohort. A later genetic analysis associated a missense DCLRE1C variant with V-gene and J-gene trimming of TCR beta chains, and an independent cohort replicated the association. Sequencing depth was assumed to be roughly uniform across donors in the presence/absence analyses, though that assumption may not hold. Because HLA typing was unavailable for some donors at each locus, only the typed subset was used in association tests. According to a later analysis, most CMV-associated TCR beta chains appeared to be HLA-restricted, and the HLA associations seemed to be driven largely by CMV exposure.

The library was prepared using the immunoSEQ multiplex PCR assay. For the multiplex PCR, a mixture combining 60 forward primers for TCR Vbeta segments and 13 reverse primers for TCR Jbeta segments was used. The CDR3 region of rearranged TCR beta genes was amplified from genomic DNA with a multiplex PCR assay. Amplified TCR beta libraries were sequenced as 87-base-pair reads on the Illumina HiSeq System. The authors' analysis ran thus. A later analysis tallied 75 million to 95 million unique TCR beta chains across the 600 to 700 repertoires, and around 10 million of those chains were shared by two or more donors. To remove PCR and sequencing errors, raw reads were error-corrected and collapsed into unique sequences using a nearest-neighbor algorithm that merged closely related sequences. CDR3 sequences were aligned to IMGT reference sequences to assign V, D and J gene segments. Each retained sequence needed at least a six-nucleotide match to both a V gene segment and a J gene segment. Rearrangements were classified as productive when the CDR3 lacked stop codons and remained in frame with V and J, and all other rearrangements were classified as non-productive. Following IMGT convention, CDR3 was defined as the stretch from the second conserved V-encoded cysteine up to the conserved J-encoded phenylalanine. The earlier analysis of 587 of the donors excluded any sequence lacking an unambiguous match to a single V gene segment. In an earlier analysis of some 590 of the donors, a V segment was called functional when productive rearrangements were above 56.7%, and segregating when the standard deviation between donors exceeded 5%. To diagnose cytomegalovirus status from the catalog of TCR beta chain sequences, a statistical classification framework was built. In a later analysis, TCR nucleotide sequences were compared against IMGT/GENE-DB human TR gene sequences so that V and J genes could be assigned. A later analysis assigned CDR3 sequences and most-parsimonious VDJ recombination scenarios with the TCRdist pipeline. In a later analysis, each TCR beta chain was defined by its CDR3 amino acid sequence together with its V-gene family, and reads without a unique V-gene family were excluded. As a way to deal with suspected cross-contamination and a sequencing artifact, a later analysis dropped roughly 600 nucleotide sequences that were highly shared and had low generation probability. In a later analysis, a clonal expansion index for each public chain was calculated from normalized within-repertoire ranks of inferred template counts. In a later analysis, generation probabilities were computed with a VDJ recombination model fitted to out-of-frame rearrangements, and the resulting probabilities were checked against IGoR. Hypergeometric tests were used in a later analysis to score TCR-TCR, TCR-HLA and TCR-CMV co-occurrence, with a repertoire-size bias correction applied to the TCR pairs. False discovery rates were estimated in a later analysis by permuting HLA or CMV assignments 20 times. A later analysis grouped co-occurring TCRs with DBSCAN, adding TCRdist sequence similarity when clustering within HLA-allele-positive subsets. Repertoires with fewer than 30,000 or more than 120,000 public chains, plus five repertoires with anomalous nucleotide sharing, were excluded from co-occurrence clustering. Not all clones reach the TCRdb copy of this immuneACCESS table, which keeps in-frame sequences only. Checked studies attribute under half of the gap to unresolved V genes and leave the rest unexplained. V, J and clone size reflect that table, while D and trimming were determined from the DNA. In all, the sample holds 150,000 to 200,000 clones, and about 73% of those were seen once. Of the sample, roughly 3% falls within the top ten clones.

The rearrangement joined TRBV2 to TRBJ2-7; the junction holds 11 bases that match TRBD2. Sequencing was done on a sample of PBMCs. The sequence came from a woman aged 40-49 years in good health and CMV-seronegative. CDR3 sequence: CASSGVAGGVEQYF. The bases are TGTGCCAGCAGTGGAGTAGCGGGGGGGGTCGAGCAGTACTTC.